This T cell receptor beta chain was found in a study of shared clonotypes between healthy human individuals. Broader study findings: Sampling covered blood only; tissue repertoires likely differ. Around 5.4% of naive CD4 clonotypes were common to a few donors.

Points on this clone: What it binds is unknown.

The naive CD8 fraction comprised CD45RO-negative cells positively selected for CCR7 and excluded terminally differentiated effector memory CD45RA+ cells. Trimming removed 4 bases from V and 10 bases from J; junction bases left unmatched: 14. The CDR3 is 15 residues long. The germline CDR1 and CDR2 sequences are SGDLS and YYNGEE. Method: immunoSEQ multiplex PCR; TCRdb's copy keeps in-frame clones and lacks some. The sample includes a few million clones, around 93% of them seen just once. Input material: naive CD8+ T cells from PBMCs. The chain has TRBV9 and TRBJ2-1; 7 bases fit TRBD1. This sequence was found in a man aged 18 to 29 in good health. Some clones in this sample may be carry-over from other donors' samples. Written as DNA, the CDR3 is TGTGCCAGCAGCACTCAAGGGACAGCCCCTTGGGAGCAGTTCTTC. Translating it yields CASSTQGTAPWEQFF. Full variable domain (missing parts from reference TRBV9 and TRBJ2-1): DSGVTQTPKHLITATGQRVTLRCSPRSGDLSVYWYQQSLDQGLQFLIQYYNGEERAKGNILERFSAQQFPDLHSELNLSSLELGDSALYFCASSTQGTAPWEQFFGPGTRLTVL.